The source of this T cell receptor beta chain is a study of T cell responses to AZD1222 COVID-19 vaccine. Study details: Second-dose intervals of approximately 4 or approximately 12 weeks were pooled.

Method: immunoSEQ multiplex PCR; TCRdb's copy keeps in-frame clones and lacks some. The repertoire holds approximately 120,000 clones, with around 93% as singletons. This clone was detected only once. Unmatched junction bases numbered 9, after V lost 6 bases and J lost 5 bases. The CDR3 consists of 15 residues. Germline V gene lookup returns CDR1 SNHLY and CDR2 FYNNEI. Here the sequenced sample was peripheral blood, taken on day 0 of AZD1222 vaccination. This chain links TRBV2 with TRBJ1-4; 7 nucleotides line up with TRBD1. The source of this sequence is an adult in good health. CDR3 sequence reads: CASSQDRAGNEKLFF. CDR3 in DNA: TGTGCCAGCAGCCAAGACAGGGCGGGGAATGAAAAACTGTTTTTT.